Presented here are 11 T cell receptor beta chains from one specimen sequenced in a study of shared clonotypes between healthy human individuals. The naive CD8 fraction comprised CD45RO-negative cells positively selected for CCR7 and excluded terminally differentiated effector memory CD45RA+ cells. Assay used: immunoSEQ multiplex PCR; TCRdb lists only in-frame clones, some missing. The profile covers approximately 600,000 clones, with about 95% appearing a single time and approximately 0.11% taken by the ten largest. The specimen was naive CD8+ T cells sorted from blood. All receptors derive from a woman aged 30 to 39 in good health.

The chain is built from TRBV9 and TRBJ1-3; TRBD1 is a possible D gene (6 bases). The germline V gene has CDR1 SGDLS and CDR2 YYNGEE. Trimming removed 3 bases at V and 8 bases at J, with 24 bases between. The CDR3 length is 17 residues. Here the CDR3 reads CASSGTFPTGWGDTIYF. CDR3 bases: TGTGCCAGCAGCGGAACCTTCCCGACAGGCTGGGGGGACACCATATATTTT.

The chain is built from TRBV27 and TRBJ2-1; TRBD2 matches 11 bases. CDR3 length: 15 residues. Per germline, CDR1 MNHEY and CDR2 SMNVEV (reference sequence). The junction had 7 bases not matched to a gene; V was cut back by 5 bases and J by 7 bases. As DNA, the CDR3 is TGTGCCAGCAGTGTACTAGCGGGAGTAGGGAATGAGCAGTTCTTC. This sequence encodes CASSVLAGVGNEQFF.

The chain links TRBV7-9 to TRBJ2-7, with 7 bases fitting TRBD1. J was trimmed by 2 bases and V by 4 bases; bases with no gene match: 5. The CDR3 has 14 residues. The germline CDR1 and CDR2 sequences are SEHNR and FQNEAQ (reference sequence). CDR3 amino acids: CASSSGTVTYEQYF. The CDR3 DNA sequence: TGTGCCAGCAGCTCCGGGACAGTAACCTACGAGCAGTACTTC. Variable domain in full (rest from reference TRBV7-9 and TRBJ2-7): DTGVSQNPRHKITKRGQNVTFRCDPISEHNRLYWYRQTLGQGPEFLTYFQNEAQLEKSRLLSDRFSAERPKGSFSTLEIQRTEQGDSAMYLCASSSGTVTYEQYFGPGTRLTVT.

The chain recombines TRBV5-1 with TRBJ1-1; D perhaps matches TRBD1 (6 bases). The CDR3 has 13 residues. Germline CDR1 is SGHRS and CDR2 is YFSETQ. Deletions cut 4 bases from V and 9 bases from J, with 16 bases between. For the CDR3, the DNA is TGCGCCAGCAGCCCCCTGGGGGCAATACAAGCTTTCTTT. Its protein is CASSPLGAIQAFF.

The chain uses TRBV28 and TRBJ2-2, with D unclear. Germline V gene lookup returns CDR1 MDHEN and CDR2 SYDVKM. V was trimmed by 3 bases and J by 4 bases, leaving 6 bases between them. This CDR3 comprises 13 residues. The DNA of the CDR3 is TGTGCCAGCAGTTTGGTCGGCACCGGGGAGCTGTTTTTT. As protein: CASSLVGTGELFF.

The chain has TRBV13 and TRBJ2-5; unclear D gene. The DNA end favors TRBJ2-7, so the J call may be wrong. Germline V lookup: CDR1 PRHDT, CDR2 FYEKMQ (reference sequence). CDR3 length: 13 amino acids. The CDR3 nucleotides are TGTGCCAGCAGCTTAGGCCCCGAATACGAGCAGTACTTC. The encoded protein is CASSLGPEYEQYF.

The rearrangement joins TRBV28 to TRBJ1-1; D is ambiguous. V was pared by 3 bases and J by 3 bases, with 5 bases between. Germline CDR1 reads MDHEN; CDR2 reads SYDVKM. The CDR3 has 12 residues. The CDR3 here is CASSFLYTEAFF. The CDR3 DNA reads TGTGCCAGCAGTTTTCTTTACACTGAAGCTTTCTTT.

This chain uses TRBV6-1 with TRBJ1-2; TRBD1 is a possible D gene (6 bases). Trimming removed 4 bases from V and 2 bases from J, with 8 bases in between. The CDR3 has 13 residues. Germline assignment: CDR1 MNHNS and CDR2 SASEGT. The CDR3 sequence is CASSGTGNYGYTF. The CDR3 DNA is TGTGCCAGCAGTGGAACAGGGAACTATGGCTACACCTTC.

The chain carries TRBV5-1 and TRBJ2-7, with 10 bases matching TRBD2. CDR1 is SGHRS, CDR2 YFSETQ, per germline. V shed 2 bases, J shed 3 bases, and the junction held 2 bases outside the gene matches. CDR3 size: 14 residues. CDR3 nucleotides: TGCGCCAGCAGCTTATCTAGCGGGAGCTACGAGCAGTACTTC. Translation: CASSLSSGSYEQYF.

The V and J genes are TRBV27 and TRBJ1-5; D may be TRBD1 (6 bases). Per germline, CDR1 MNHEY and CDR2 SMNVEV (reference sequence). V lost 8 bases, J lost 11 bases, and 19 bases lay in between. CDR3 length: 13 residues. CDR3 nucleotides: TGTGCCAGCGCCCGGGACATGAGCTGGACCCAGCATTTT. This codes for CASARDMSWTQHF.

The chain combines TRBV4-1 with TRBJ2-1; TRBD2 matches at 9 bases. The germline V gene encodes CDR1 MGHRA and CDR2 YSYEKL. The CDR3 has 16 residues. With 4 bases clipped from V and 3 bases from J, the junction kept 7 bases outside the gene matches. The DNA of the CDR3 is TGCGCCAGCAGCCCGACTAGCGGAAGTAACTACAATGAGCAGTTCTTC. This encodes CASSPTSGSNYNEQFF.